These T cell receptor beta chains were read from a single sample in a study of regulatory T cells in long-lasting Graves disease. TCRdb re-analysed the multiplex PCR reads in MiXCR, keeping a single row per CDR3 protein. This sample has hundreds of thousands of distinct CDR3 sequences, with roughly 14% found just once. This same sample was also part of a study on T cells in Graves' hyperthyroidism and ophthalmopathy.

Sequencing used peripheral blood mononuclear cells (PBMCs), obtained at new diagnosis, from a patient treated with antithyroid drugs. These TCRs come from a man aged 25 to 45 with Graves disease. CDR3s include the opening cysteine and the closing phenylalanine or tryptophan. The D gene is left open where the match is weak. Size values are once, few and many counts, or a class for expanded clones, and some rows have none.

D gene,CDR3 length,J gene,V gene,clone size,CDR3 DNA,CDR3 protein
.,15,TRBJ1-1,TRBV20-1,many,TGCAGTGCCTCTCCGACTTCAGGGTGGAACACTGAAGCTTTCTTT,CSASPTSGWNTEAFF
TRBD2,15,TRBJ2-1,TRBV6-4,few,TGTGCCAGCAGCCTCCGGGGGGAGCACAACAATGAGCAGTTCTTC,CASSLRGEHNNEQFF
.,11,TRBJ2-7,TRBV25-1,.,TGTGCCAGCAGCCGAACCAACGAGCAGTACTTC,CASSRTNEQYF
.,15,TRBJ1-5,TRBV13,many,TGTGCCAGCAGCTTATCGACCACGGGGGATCAGCCCCAGCATTTT,CASSLSTTGDQPQHF
.,12,TRBJ2-7,TRBV30,many,TGTGCCTGGAGTGTATCCACCACGAAGCAGTACTTC,CAWSVSTTKQYF
.,14,TRBJ2-1,TRBV30,many,TGTGCCTGGAACGTGCTGACAGATTACAATGAGCAGTTCTTC,CAWNVLTDYNEQFF
.,12,TRBJ2-7,TRBV6-9,many,TGTGCCAGCAGTTACCTAGATTACGAGCAGTACTTC,CASSYLDYEQYF
TRBD2,15,TRBJ2-3,TRBV9,.,TGTGCCAGCAGCGTAGCTACTAGCGGGGGAGATACGCAGTATTTT,CASSVATSGGDTQYF
.,14,TRBJ2-7,TRBV5-1,.,TGCGCCAGCAGCCTAAGACGGGATCTAAACGAGCAGTACTTC,CASSLRRDLNEQYF
.,15,TRBJ1-5,TRBV2,.,TGTGCCAGCGGGAGCAGGGCTAGGAGCAATCAGCCCCGGCATTTT,CASGSRARSNQPRHF
.,14,TRBJ2-6,TRBV20-1,once,TGCAGTGCTAGACCACAGGCTGGGGCCAACGTCCTGACTTTC,CSARPQAGANVLTF
.,14,TRBJ1-5,TRBV28,many,TGTGCCAGCAGGGCAGGATGGGGCAATCAGCCCCAGCATTTT,CASRAGWGNQPQHF
.,13,TRBJ2-7,TRBV12-3/TRBV12-4,many,TGTGCCAGCAGTTTTGCACGGGGGAACGAGCAGTACTTC,CASSFARGNEQYF
.,13,TRBJ1-5,TRBV12-3/TRBV12-4,many,TGTGCCAGCACCCTATATCTCAATCAGCCCCAGCATTTT,CASTLYLNQPQHF
TRBD2,16,TRBJ2-1,TRBV20-1,many,TGCAGTGCCCTATCCGTAGCGGGAGTGTCCTACAATGAGCAGTTCTTC,CSALSVAGVSYNEQFF
TRBD2,13,TRBJ2-4,TRBV5-6,many,TGTGCCAGCAGAAGATGGGGGGGGAACATTCAGTACTTC,CASRRWGGNIQYF
TRBD2,14,TRBJ2-7,TRBV6-1,many,TGTGCCAGCAGTGAAGGCGGGAGCTCCTACGAGCAGTACTTC,CASSEGGSSYEQYF
.,16,TRBJ2-5,TRBV7-3,.,TGTGCCAGCAGCCCCAAGTACCGGGTTCCTCAAGAGACCCAGTACTTC,CASSPKYRVPQETQYF
TRBD2,16,TRBJ2-3,TRBV7-9,.,TGTGCCAGCAGCCATCGACTAGCGGGAGAAAAAGATACGCAGTATTTT,CASSHRLAGEKDTQYF
.,13,TRBJ2-1,TRBV20-1,.,TGCAGTGCTAGGGCGAGGGTCGGGGATGAGCAGTTCTTC,CSARARVGDEQFF
.,12,TRBJ1-2,TRBV19,.,TGTGCCAGTACCAGGGAAAACTATGGCTACACCTTC,CASTRENYGYTF
.,13,TRBJ2-1,TRBV30,many,TGTGCCTGGACCCCGACTGAGTACAATGAGCAGTTCTTC,CAWTPTEYNEQFF